Below are 30 T cell receptor beta chains sequenced from a single sample in a study of spatial heterogeneity in lung cancer. TCRdb reanalysed the 5' RACE reads using MiXCR and keeps one entry per CDR3 protein. The table records about 30,000 distinct CDR3 sequences, approximately 6.5% of them present only once. Study-level findings and limits: How many expanded intratumoral alpha and beta TCRs were present tracked the tumor mutation count, which was a count of nonsynonymous mutations.

These TCRs are of unknown antigen specificity. The time point: sample taken at primary tumor resection. This specimen consisted of lung tumor tissue, obtained at surgery. The receptors come from a male donor with early-stage non-small cell lung cancer.

This clonotype was counted ten times or more. CDR3 nucleotide sequence: TGTGCCAGCGGCCGGGGGGATGGGAACACCGGGGAGCTGTTTTTT. Its translation: CASGRGDGNTGELFF. The chain has TRBV6-5 and TRBJ2-2; 7 nucleotides match TRBD2. The trim removed 8 bases at V and 1 base at J, leaving 7 bases unmatched. There are 15 residues in the CDR3. Germline values: CDR1 MNHEY, CDR2 SVGAGI.

This clonotype has at least ten counts. J is TRBJ1-1 and V is TRBV5-1, with D possibly being TRBD1 (6 bases). Trimming took 4 bases from V and 8 from J, leaving 12 bases between them. The CDR3 consists of 12 residues. The germline V gene has CDR1 SGHRS and CDR2 YFSETQ. CDR3 protein: CASSLVGTEAFF. DNA of the CDR3: TGCGCCAGCAGCCTGGTCGGGACAGAAGCTTTCTTT.

V gene TRBV28 combines with J gene TRBJ1-3, with unresolved D. This CDR3 has 13 amino acids. V lost 4 bases and J 2 bases, leaving 6 bases between the germline ends. From germline, CDR1 is MDHEN and CDR2 SYDVKM. CDR3 sequence: CASSWGAGNTIYF. The CDR3 DNA is TGTGCCAGCAGTTGGGGAGCTGGAAACACCATATATTTT.

This clonotype was seen ten or more times. The genes are TRBV5-5 and TRBJ2-7; D uncertain. This CDR3 region has 12 residues. The germline gives CDR1 SGHKS, CDR2 YYEKEE (reference sequence). V was trimmed by 2 bases and J by 4 bases, leaving 7 bases between them. As DNA, the CDR3 is TGTGCCAGCAGCTTTGGGATATACGAGCAGTACTTC. Its protein is CASSFGIYEQYF.

V usage is TRBV18 and J usage is TRBJ2-5; weak D call: TRBD2 (6 bases). V gave up 0 bases and J gave up 5 bases, with 13 bases separating them. The CDR3 loop spans 15 amino acids. Germline CDR1 is KGHSH and CDR2 is LQKENI. The CDR3: CASSPPEGRGETQYF. As DNA, the CDR3 is TGTGCCAGCTCACCACCGGAGGGTCGGGGCGAGACCCAGTACTTC.

This clonotype has a count of ten or more. The chain couples TRBV5-4 to TRBJ2-3, with TRBD1 as a possible D gene (6 bases). The length of the CDR3 is 14 residues. Germline V CDR1 and CDR2: SGHNT, YYREEE (reference sequence). V lost 3 bases and J 4 bases, leaving 12 bases between the germline ends. CDR3 nucleotide sequence: TGTGCCAGCAGCTATACAGGGCCTTCAGATACGCAGTATTTT. Its protein is CASSYTGPSDTQYF.

The table lists this clonotype with a few counts. The chain has TRBV7-2 and TRBJ1-1; D remains ambiguous. This CDR3 region has 13 residues. Germline V gene sequence: CDR1 SGHTA, CDR2 FQGNSA. V was pared by 0 bases and J by 11 bases, with 13 bases between. The CDR3 nucleotides are TGTGCCAGCAGCTTAGCGACGGGGAGTCGTGCTTTCTTT. Its protein product is CASSLATGSRAFF.

This clonotype was picked up many times. V usage is TRBV20-1 and J usage is TRBJ1-3; D is unclear. This CDR3 region has 14 residues. V lost 0 bases and J 0 bases, leaving 6 bases between the germline ends. Germline loops: CDR1 DFQATT, CDR2 SNEGSKA (reference sequence). The CDR3 DNA reads TGCAGTGCTAGAGACCGGACCTCTGGAAACACCATATATTTT. Its protein product is CSARDRTSGNTIYF.

The sample holds many counts of this clonotype. The chain is built from TRBV7-9 and TRBJ2-3; D may be TRBD1 or TRBD2 (5 bases each). Germline values: CDR1 SEHNR, CDR2 FQNEAQ (reference sequence). This CDR3 has 15 amino acids. Trimming took off 4 bases at V and 6 bases at J, with 17 bases between the two ends. The CDR3 coding sequence is TGTGCCAGCAGCTGGGACGGCGAGGGTGAGGATACGCAGTATTTT. It codes for CASSWDGEGEDTQYF. The variable domain in full, with the rest retrieved from reference TRBV7-9 and TRBJ2-3, is DTGVSQNPRHKITKRGQNVTFRCDPISEHNRLYWYRQTLGQGPEFLTYFQNEAQLEKSRLLSDRFSAERPKGSFSTLEIQRTEQGDSAMYLCASSWDGEGEDTQYFGPGTRLTVL.

At least ten counts were recorded for this clonotype. The rearrangement links TRBV27 to TRBJ2-3, with D hard to call. Germline loops: CDR1 MNHEY, CDR2 SMNVEV (reference sequence). V gave up 3 bases and J gave up 0 bases, with 19 bases separating them. CDR3 length: 18 amino acids. The CDR3: CASSLVTPLYLSTDTQYF. The CDR3 bases are TGTGCCAGCAGTTTGGTGACTCCACTCTACCTTAGCACAGATACGCAGTATTTT.

This clonotype was seen at least ten times. This chain joins TRBV5-1 and TRBJ2-1; TRBD1 agrees at 7 bases. The CDR3 sequence is 20 residues long. The germline V gene has CDR1 SGHRS and CDR2 YFSETQ. The V gene end was trimmed by 3 bases and the J gene end by 3 bases; junction bases not matched to a gene: 21. For the CDR3, the DNA is TGCGCCAGCAGCTCCTACCCGGGACAGCCCACCGAGGACGACTACAATGAGCAGTTCTTC. Protein product: CASSSYPGQPTEDDYNEQFF.

The J gene is TRBJ2-1, the V gene TRBV5-6, with unresolved D. V was shortened by 4 bases and J by 8 bases, with 16 bases between the two germline ends. The V gene's germline CDR1 is SGHDT and CDR2 YYEEEE. The CDR3 is 14 amino acids. The CDR3 here is CASSRRTNGDEQFF. The CDR3 DNA is TGTGCCAGCAGCAGACGTACGAATGGCGATGAGCAGTTCTTC.

This clonotype showed up just a few times. The chain employs TRBV6-6 and TRBJ2-3; 8 bases fit TRBD1. Losses at the gene ends were 6 bases for V and 1 base for J; bases not matched to a gene: 3. In germline, CDR1 is MNHNY, CDR2 SVGAGI (reference sequence). This CDR3 contains 14 residues. Written as DNA, the CDR3 is TGTGCCAGCAGGTTACAGGGGGGCACAGATACGCAGTATTTT. It specifies CASRLQGGTDTQYF.

This clonotype was found many times. The V gene is TRBV7-9, the J gene TRBJ2-2, with D possibly matching TRBD2 (5 bases). The CDR3 has 14 residues. The V and J ends lost 3 bases and 7 bases respectively, with 12 bases between them. Germline V gene lookup returns CDR1 SEHNR and CDR2 FQNEAQ (reference sequence). The CDR3 DNA reads TGTGCCAGCAGCTTCTCTCTAACTAGCGGGGAGCTGTTTTTT. The encoded protein is CASSFSLTSGELFF.

This clonotype was found a few times. V gene TRBV20-1 combines with J gene TRBJ2-3; D assignment may be TRBD1 or TRBD2 (5 bases each). This CDR3 comprises 15 residues. CDR1 and CDR2 from the germline V gene are DFQATT and SNEGSKA (reference sequence). Trimming cost V 6 bases and J 3 bases, with 19 bases left between them. The CDR3 DNA reads TGCAGTGCCCGGGACCACTCCCTTGGGACAGATACGCAGTATTTT. Encoded protein: CSARDHSLGTDTQYF.

This clonotype was detected many times. The V call is TRBV4-1, the J call TRBJ1-3, with D possibly TRBD1 on 5 matching bases. The germline V and J ends were trimmed by 3 bases and 2 bases, with 11 bases remaining between them. The CDR3 is 15 amino acids. Germline V gene lookup returns CDR1 MGHRA and CDR2 YSYEKL. The CDR3 bases are TGCGCCAGCAGCCAGAGGGGAGCGACTGGAAACACCATATATTTT. It specifies CASSQRGATGNTIYF.

The chain's CDR3 is CASSQDPTSYNEQFF. DNA for the CDR3: TGTGCCAGCAGCCAAGATCCCACAAGCTACAATGAGCAGTTCTTC. This rearrangement joins TRBV4-2 to TRBJ2-1, with D unresolved. CDR1 LGHNA and CDR2 YNFKEQ come from the germline V gene. The germline V and J ends were trimmed by 0 bases and 3 bases, with 9 bases remaining between them. This CDR3 is 15 amino acids long.

This clonotype was seen ten or more times. The genes are TRBV18 and TRBJ2-7; 7 bases line up with TRBD1. With 1 base clipped from V and 5 bases from J, the junction kept 2 bases outside the gene matches. Germline loops: CDR1 KGHSH, CDR2 LQKENI. This CDR3 region has 13 residues. This chain's CDR3 is CASSPQGAHEQYF. CDR3 nucleotides: TGTGCCAGCTCACCACAGGGGGCCCACGAGCAGTACTTC.

This clonotype was seen only a few times. The chain uses TRBV19 and TRBJ2-2, with D perhaps TRBD1 (6 bases). Trimming left V 10 bases short and J 2 bases short, with 8 bases between. This CDR3 region has 12 residues. CDR1 LNHDA and CDR2 SQIVND come from the germline V gene (reference sequence). The CDR3 nucleotides read TGTGCCAAGGACAGTAACACCGGGGAGCTGTTTTTT. Its protein product is CAKDSNTGELFF.

This clonotype has at least ten counts. V usage is TRBV5-4 and J usage is TRBJ1-6, with D possibly TRBD1 on 5 matching bases. CDR1 is SGHNT and CDR2 is YYREEE in the germline V gene (reference sequence). The ends were cut back, 4 bases at V and 10 bases at J, with 12 bases in the middle. The CDR3 loop spans 13 amino acids. Written as DNA, the CDR3 is TGTGCCAGCAGCCGGGGGGGAGACTCACCCCTCCACTTT. It specifies CASSRGGDSPLHF.

At least ten counts were recorded for this clonotype. The J gene is TRBJ2-5, the V gene TRBV28; D is perhaps TRBD2 (5 bases). Germline V gene data show CDR1 as MDHEN and CDR2 as SYDVKM. This CDR3 has 14 residues. Trimming pared 9 bases from V and 4 bases from J, leaving 18 bases between. CDR3 region: CASIRGPELETQYF. The CDR3 DNA is TGTGCCAGTATCCGCGGGCCGGAGTTAGAGACCCAGTACTTC.

This clonotype was observed many times. J is TRBJ1-2 and V is TRBV6-2 or TRBV6-3; unclear D gene. V was cut by 5 bases and J by 0 bases, with 10 bases left in between. Germline V gene sequence: CDR1 MNHEY, CDR2 SVGEGT. CDR3 length: 14 residues. This CDR3 is CASSAITSNYGYTF. DNA for the CDR3: TGTGCCAGCAGTGCCATAACCTCTAACTATGGCTACACCTTC.

Only a few counts were recorded for this clonotype. This chain uses TRBV4-2 with TRBJ1-1, with TRBD1 identical over 8 bases. Per germline, CDR1 LGHNA and CDR2 YNFKEQ. With 6 bases clipped from V and 0 bases from J, the junction kept 3 bases outside the gene matches. The CDR3 is 14 residues long. CDR3 residues: CASRDRGVNTEAFF. The CDR3 DNA is TGTGCCAGCAGAGACAGGGGTGTGAACACTGAAGCTTTCTTT.

This clonotype was observed many times. The V gene is TRBV20-1, the J gene TRBJ2-5, with TRBD2 as a possible D gene (5 bases). Trimming removed 0 bases from V and 7 bases from J, with 21 bases in between. CDR3 length: 16 amino acids. Germline V gene data show CDR1 as DFQATT and CDR2 as SNEGSKA (reference sequence). The DNA of the CDR3 is TGCAGTGCTAGAGACCCCGGAGGCGCTTCCCCGGGGACCCAGTACTTC. It is translated as CSARDPGGASPGTQYF.

The J gene is TRBJ2-1, the V gene TRBV25-1, with D perhaps assigned TRBD1 or TRBD2 (5 bases each). Looked up from germline, CDR1 is MGHDK and CDR2 is SYGVNS. Trimming cost V 2 bases and J 5 bases, with 13 bases left between them. The CDR3 spans 15 residues. The CDR3: CASSEPGQGDNEQFF. In nucleotides, the CDR3 is TGTGCCAGCAGTGAACCGGGGCAGGGCGACAATGAGCAGTTCTTC.

This clonotype has just a few counts. The chain links TRBV28 to TRBJ2-7; D possibly matches TRBD1 or TRBD2 (6 bases each). Germline V lookup: CDR1 MDHEN, CDR2 SYDVKM. The CDR3 loop spans 14 amino acids. V dropped 4 bases and J dropped 4 bases, with 14 bases sitting between them. CDR3 bases: TGTGCCAGCAGTTATCCAGGGGCGGGGTACGAGCAGTACTTC. Its translation is CASSYPGAGYEQYF.

The V call is TRBV7-2, the J call TRBJ2-3; D is ambiguous. The V end lost 5 bases, the J end lost 8 bases, and 14 bases lay between the germline ends. The CDR3 extends over 13 amino acids. CDR1 is SGHTA and CDR2 is FQGNSA in the germline V gene. The chain's CDR3 is CASSLVLASTQYF. CDR3 DNA sequence: TGTGCCAGCAGCCTAGTCCTCGCCAGTACGCAGTATTTT.

Within the sample, this clonotype is medium-sized. This chain links TRBV7-9 with TRBJ2-2, with 7 nucleotides matching TRBD2. V lost 0 bases and J lost 3; bases outside the gene matches: 4. CDR1 is SEHNR, CDR2 FQNEAQ, per germline (reference sequence). The CDR3 extends over 16 amino acids. In DNA, the CDR3 is TGTGCCAGCAGCTTAGCAGCGGGGCGATACACCGGGGAGCTGTTTTTT. This codes for CASSLAAGRYTGELFF.

This clonotype was counted at least ten times. V and J are TRBV20-1 and TRBJ1-1; TRBD1 might be the D (6 bases). This CDR3 spans 11 amino acids. CDR1 and CDR2 (germline): DFQATT, SNEGSKA (reference sequence). The germline V and J ends were trimmed by 6 bases and 6 bases, with 11 bases remaining between them. The chain's CDR3 is CSAGPGAEAFF. The DNA for the CDR3 is TGCAGTGCGGGACCAGGGGCTGAAGCTTTCTTT.

This clonotype was observed at least ten times. The chain joins TRBV28 to TRBJ1-6; D might be TRBD1 (5 bases). Germline V gene data show CDR1 as MDHEN and CDR2 as SYDVKM. Trimming took 8 bases from V and 13 from J, leaving 21 bases between them. The CDR3 has 14 amino acids. CDR3 coding DNA: TGTGCCAGCGGGCGGGGGTTTCCCACCGGCCCCCTCCACTTT. It specifies CASGRGFPTGPLHF.